The T cell receptor beta chain described here comes from a study of blood T cell repertoires in COVID-19. Turning to the study itself: T cells, B-cell-depleted T cells, or PBMCs supplied cDNA or gDNA.

Method: immunoSEQ multiplex PCR; TCRdb's copy keeps in-frame clones and lacks some. The sample includes some 78,000 clones, approximately 86% of them seen just once. CDR1 is LNHNV, CDR2 YYDKDF, per germline (reference sequence). CDR3 length: 15 amino acids. With 8 bases removed from V and 0 bases from J, the gap between germline ends came to 14 bases. The source of this sequence is a man in his forties or fifties with active or convalescent COVID-19. The source material was peripheral blood. The rearrangement joins TRBV15 to TRBJ1-3; D is unclear. The DNA of the CDR3 is TGTGCCACCGAAGCTGGGCAGAGCTCTGGAAACACCATATATTTT. It yields the protein CATEAGQSSGNTIYF.